The 20 T cell receptor beta chains given below trace back to one sample, sequenced in a study of T-cell memory formation after mild COVID-19. TCRdb ran MiXCR on the 5' RACE reads and lists one entry per CDR3 protein. The sample yields roughly 110,000 distinct CDR3 sequences, about a fifth seen once. Source material: PBMCs or a T cell subset sorted from them (not recorded which). All receptors derive from a man aged 18 to 30 who had mild COVID-19 (a few samples of this study predate the infection). Cell type and time point are not known.

The chain couples TRBV21-1 to TRBJ1-6; the table's D call, TRBD1, has no DNA check behind it. TRBV21-1 is tagged as a pseudogene. The CDR3 has 16 amino acids. CDR3 region: CASSSRERTMDSPLHF. CDR3 coding DNA: TGTGCCAGCAGCTCCAGAGAGAGGACAATGGATTCACCCCTCCACTTT.

This clonotype was counted only a few times. The CDR3 reads CASSLNGEGGDYTDTQYF. The CDR3 nucleotides read TGTGCCAGCAGCTTGAATGGGGAAGGAGGGGATTACACAGATACGCAGTATTTT. V and J are TRBV7-2 and TRBJ2-3, with D tentatively TRBD2 (6 bases). With 3 bases removed from V and 2 bases from J, the gap between germline ends came to 21 bases. This CDR3 is built from 18 residues. Germline V gene sequence: CDR1 SGHTA, CDR2 FQGNSA.

V and J are TRBV29-1 and TRBJ2-1, with TRBD1 matching 9 bases. CDR1 and CDR2 (germline): SQVTM, ANQGSEA. There are 15 residues in the CDR3. V shed 0 bases and J 8 bases; nucleotides not matched to a gene: 8. The CDR3 here is CSVEDTDRGKDEQFF. The CDR3 DNA sequence: TGCAGCGTTGAAGATACGGACAGGGGTAAGGATGAGCAGTTCTTC.

This clonotype has more than one count but fewer than ten. The chain has TRBV12-3 or TRBV12-4 and TRBJ2-7; unclear D gene. The CDR3 contains 12 residues. The ends were cut back, 6 bases at V and 6 bases at J, with 12 bases in the middle. CDR3 coding DNA: TGTGCCAGCAGCCTAAACCCCCTCGAGCAGTACTTC. Its protein product is CASSLNPLEQYF.

The genes are TRBV4-2 and TRBJ2-1; D may be TRBD2 (7 bases). The CDR3 is 13 amino acids. Trimming cost V 8 bases and J 5 bases, with 13 bases left between them. CDR1 and CDR2 from the germline V gene are LGHNA and YNFKEQ. The CDR3 DNA reads as TGTGCCAGCGGGGGGCTAGCGGACAATGAGCAGTTCTTC. Encoded protein: CASGGLADNEQFF.

This clonotype was seen a handful of times. The genes are TRBV20-1 and TRBJ2-2; 11 positions agree with TRBD2. The V gene end was trimmed by 6 bases and the J gene end by 5 bases; junction bases not matched to a gene: 11. Germline assignment: CDR1 DFQATT and CDR2 SNEGSKA (reference sequence). The CDR3 is made up of 16 amino acids. The CDR3 loop reads CSAPSGTSGRTGELFF. CDR3 DNA sequence: TGCAGTGCGCCGTCCGGGACTAGCGGTCGAACCGGGGAGCTGTTTTTT.

V usage is TRBV7-9 and J usage is TRBJ2-5; D gene ambiguous. Deletions cut 0 bases from V and 4 bases from J, with 6 bases between. The CDR3 totals 13 residues. Germline CDR1 and CDR2: SEHNR and FQNEAQ (reference sequence). The CDR3, as DNA: TGTGCCAGCAGCTTAGCCCCTCCAGAGACCCAGTACTTC. This encodes CASSLAPPETQYF.

This clonotype was seen a handful of times. CDR3 region: CASSLLVDRFQSGYTF. CDR3 DNA sequence: TGTGCCAGCAGCTTATTGGTCGACAGGTTCCAAAGTGGCTACACCTTC. The chain combines TRBV7-9 with TRBJ1-2; tentative D call: TRBD1 (6 bases). This CDR3 has 16 amino acids. Trimming pared 2 bases from V and 7 bases from J, leaving 20 bases between. The germline V gene has CDR1 SEHNR and CDR2 FQNEAQ (reference sequence). The whole variable domain, filled in from reference TRBV7-9 and TRBJ1-2, reads DTGVSQNPRHKITKRGQNVTFRCDPISEHNRLYWYRQTLGQGPEFLTYFQNEAQLEKSRLLSDRFSAERPKGSFSTLEIQRTEQGDSAMYLCASSLLVDRFQSGYTFGSGTRLTVV.

The J gene is TRBJ1-5, the V gene TRBV29-1; TRBD1 matches at 7 bases. The V gene end was trimmed by 6 bases and the J gene end by 8 bases; junction bases not matched to a gene: 10. Germline loops: CDR1 SQVTM, CDR2 ANQGSEA. This CDR3 has 13 amino acids. The CDR3 bases are TGCAGCGTCCAGGACAGGTTAATAGAGCCCCAGCATTTT. Translating gives CSVQDRLIEPQHF.

This rearrangement joins TRBV11-2 to TRBJ2-5; D is possibly TRBD2 (5 bases). The CDR3 length is 14 residues. Germline lookup yields CDR1 SGHAT and CDR2 FQNNGV. With 2 bases removed from V and 1 base from J, the gap between germline ends came to 8 bases. CDR3 sequence (DNA): TGTGCCAGCAGCTTACCGGAGGCCCAAGAGACCCAGTACTTC. This encodes CASSLPEAQETQYF.

This sequence joins TRBV4-3 and TRBJ1-1; TRBD1 might be the D (5 bases). Germline V lookup: CDR1 LGHNA, CDR2 YSLEER. This CDR3 comprises 16 residues. The germline V and J ends were trimmed by 1 base and 0 bases, with 12 bases remaining between them. The CDR3 spells CASSQGWDGLNTEAFF. CDR3 DNA: TGCGCCAGCAGCCAAGGGTGGGACGGGTTGAACACTGAAGCTTTCTTT.

The genes are TRBV25-1 and TRBJ2-5; tentatively, D is TRBD1 or TRBD2 (5 bases each). Germline loops: CDR1 MGHDK, CDR2 SYGVNS. Deletions cut 3 bases from V and 4 bases from J, with 12 bases between. The CDR3 sequence is 14 residues long. The DNA of the CDR3 is TGTGCCAGCAGTGATTGGGGGTGGGCAGAGACCCAGTACTTC. Its protein product is CASSDWGWAETQYF.

This clonotype was found a few times. The chain joins TRBV5-4 to TRBJ1-1; 7 bases line up with TRBD1. This CDR3 region has 16 residues. With V trimmed by 4 bases and J by 1 base, 10 bases remained unmatched. Per germline, CDR1 SGHNT and CDR2 YYREEE (reference sequence). The CDR3 DNA sequence: TGTGCCAGCAGCCCGGGACAGACCTATGGGAACACTGAAGCTTTCTTT. Amino acids: CASSPGQTYGNTEAFF.

This clonotype was counted only a few times. The chain has TRBV6-5 and TRBJ2-7; unclear D gene. Trimming took 5 bases from V and 3 from J, leaving 11 bases between them. The CDR3 extends over 13 amino acids. Germline V lookup: CDR1 MNHEY, CDR2 SVGAGI. The CDR3 here is CASSRSVDYEQYF. CDR3 nucleotides: TGTGCCAGCAGTCGGAGCGTGGACTACGAGCAGTACTTC.

This clonotype came up a few times. V is TRBV7-7 and J is TRBJ2-2, with D unclear. Germline-derived CDR1 and CDR2 are SSHAT and FNYEAQ (reference sequence). The CDR3 contains 16 residues. V was trimmed by 6 bases and J by 0 bases, leaving 14 bases between them. The DNA for the CDR3 is TGTGCCAGCAGGTCAGAGCCGACGGCGAACACCGGGGAGCTGTTTTTT. It encodes CASRSEPTANTGELFF. The full variable domain, completed using reference TRBV7-7 and TRBJ2-2, is GAGVSQSPRYKVTKRGQDVTLRCDPISSHATLYWYQQALGQGPEFLTYFNYEAQPDKSGLPSDRFSAERPEGSISTLTIQRTEQRDSAMYRCASRSEPTANTGELFFGEGSRLTVL.

The chain carries TRBV5-1 and TRBJ1-1, with D perhaps TRBD1 (5 bases). With 0 bases removed from V and 4 bases from J, the gap between germline ends came to 13 bases. There are 15 residues in the CDR3. Germline V gene data show CDR1 as SGHRS and CDR2 as YFSETQ. CDR3 loop: CASSLEAREVTEAFF. CDR3 nucleotides: TGCGCCAGCAGCTTGGAGGCCAGGGAAGTCACTGAAGCTTTCTTT.

The rearrangement uses TRBV4-1 and TRBJ1-4; no definite D call. There are 14 residues in the CDR3. From germline, CDR1 is MGHRA and CDR2 YSYEKL. V was clipped by 2 bases and J by 5 bases, with 9 bases between them. CDR3 nucleotides: TGCGCCAGCAGCCAACGGCAGGAAAATGAAAAACTGTTTTTT. Its translation: CASSQRQENEKLFF.

The J gene is TRBJ1-2, the V gene TRBV7-9; tentative D call: TRBD1 (5 bases). From germline, CDR1 is SEHNR and CDR2 FQNEAQ (reference sequence). V was trimmed by 7 bases and J by 3 bases, leaving 15 bases between them. The CDR3 has 14 residues. CDR3 sequence: CASTPGRLDYGYTF. The DNA for the CDR3 is TGTGCCAGCACTCCAGGGCGGTTGGACTATGGCTACACCTTC.

This clonotype was observed a handful of times. J is TRBJ2-1 and V is TRBV12-3 or TRBV12-4, with D possibly being TRBD1 (5 bases). V lost 5 bases and J lost 6, with 11 bases in between. This CDR3 comprises 13 residues. The CDR3 DNA is TGTGCCAGCAGTCCTAAAGGGGTCAATGAGCAGTTCTTC. Amino acid sequence: CASSPKGVNEQFF.

The chain joins TRBV5-4 to TRBJ1-2, with TRBD1 identical over 7 bases. This CDR3 region has 12 residues. CDR1 SGHNT and CDR2 YYREEE come from the germline V gene (reference sequence). The V gene end was trimmed by 5 bases and the J gene end by 8 bases; junction bases not matched to a gene: 6. The CDR3 nucleotides read TGTGCCAGCAGGACAGGGACCCAAGGCTACACCTTC. Translated, it gives CASRTGTQGYTF. Variable domain in full (rest from reference TRBV5-4 and TRBJ1-2): ETGVTQSPTHLIKTRGQQVTLRCSSQSGHNTVSWYQQALGQGPQFIFQYYREEENGRGNFPPRFSGLQFPNYSSELNVNALELDDSALYLCASRTGTQGYTFGSGTRLTVV.